A selection of T cell receptor beta chains follows, all from one sample in a study of OX40 agonist ivuxolimab in advanced cancers. Generated by immunoSEQ multiplex PCR, the TCRdb table keeps only in-frame clones and is missing some. The repertoire holds 90,000 or so clones, with roughly 90% as singletons. The input for sequencing was CD4+ or CD8+ T cells sorted from blood, taken in a trial of the OX40 agonist ivuxolimab. The source is an adult with an advanced solid tumor such as melanoma, head and neck, liver or kidney cancer. CDR3s include the opening cysteine and the closing phenylalanine or tryptophan. A D gene is named only where the DNA matches it firmly. The listing skips clone size in some rows; elsewhere it reads once, few, many or a size class.

>.|.|TRBJ1-1|17|TRBV11-1
CASSELWRHFVDTEAFF
TGTGCCAGCAGTGAACTGTGGAGACACTTTGTCGACACTGAAGCTTTCTTT
>.|.|TRBJ1-2|12|TRBV28
CASVGSNYGYTF
TGTGCCAGCGTCGGCAGCAACTATGGCTACACCTTC
>.|.|TRBJ2-2|12|TRBV9
CANGGNTGELFF
TGTGCCAACGGAGGGAACACCGGGGAGCTGTTTTTT
>.|.|TRBJ2-3|14|TRBV28
CASSPASYTDTQYF
TGTGCCAGCAGTCCAGCCAGCTACACAGATACGCAGTATTTT
>.|TRBD2|TRBJ2-3|15|TRBV4-3
CASSPSAGATDTQYF
TGCGCCAGCAGCCCCTCAGCGGGGGCAACAGATACGCAGTATTTT
>.|TRBD2|TRBJ2-7|15|TRBV5-4
CASSETSGSSYEQYF
TGTGCCAGCAGCGAGACTAGCGGTAGCTCCTACGAGCAGTACTTC
>.|TRBD2|TRBJ2-1|15|TRBV6-1
CASSDRLAGESEQFF
TGTGCCAGCAGTGACAGACTAGCGGGAGAATCGGAGCAGTTCTTC
>.|.|TRBJ2-1|15|TRBV27
CASSPRDSYYNEQFF
TGTGCCAGCAGCCCCCGGGACTCGTACTACAATGAGCAGTTCTTC
>.|.|TRBJ2-6|13|TRBV28
CASSSIGANVLTF
TGTGCCAGCAGTTCAATCGGGGCCAACGTCCTGACTTTC
>.|.|TRBJ2-5|14|TRBV19
CASCTRGSWETQYF
TGTGCCAGCTGCACGAGGGGGAGTTGGGAGACCCAGTACTTC
>.|.|TRBJ2-2|15|TRBV15
CATSRDRLSTGELFF
TGTGCCACCAGCAGAGATAGACTATCCACCGGGGAGCTGTTTTTT
>.|.|TRBJ2-2|15|TRBV4-2
CASSQGEGNTGELFF
TGTGCCAGCAGCCAAGGAGAGGGAAACACCGGGGAGCTGTTTTTT
>.|.|TRBJ1-5|15|TRBV6-5
CASRRGGLLNQPQHF
TGTGCCAGCAGAAGGGGGGGGCTCCTAAATCAGCCCCAGCATTTT
>.|TRBD2|TRBJ2-1|15|TRBV19
CASSRGSGRVNEQFF
TGTGCCAGTAGTAGGGGTAGCGGGAGGGTGAATGAGCAGTTCTTC
>few|.|TRBJ1-2|11|TRBV25-1
CASSEKEGYTF
TGTGCCAGCAGTGAAAAGGAGGGCTACACCTTC
>.|TRBD2|TRBJ2-1|15|TRBV11-2
CASSLVGLGSNEQFF
TGTGCCAGCAGCTTAGTGGGACTAGGGTCGAATGAGCAGTTCTTC
>.|TRBD1|TRBJ2-1|14|TRBV28
CASPDRGLVNEQFF
TGTGCCAGCCCGGACAGGGGGCTCGTCAATGAGCAGTTCTTC
>.|.|TRBJ2-5|13|TRBV9
CASSVGSVETQYF
TGTGCCAGCAGCGTAGGAAGCGTGGAGACCCAGTACTTC
>.|TRBD1|TRBJ2-7|15|TRBV28
CASRPTGGPVDEQYF
TGTGCCAGCAGACCTACAGGGGGGCCGGTTGACGAGCAGTACTTC
>.|.|TRBJ2-7|12|TRBV10-3
CAIRDGSYEQYF
TGTGCCATCAGGGACGGCTCCTACGAGCAGTACTTC
>.|.|TRBJ2-4|17|TRBV2
CASSLYSRDLAKNIQYF
TGTGCCAGCAGTCTTTATTCTAGGGACTTAGCCAAAAACATTCAGTACTTC
>.|.|TRBJ1-4|15|TRBV4-1
CASSQKGQGREKLFF
TGCGCCAGCAGCCAAAAAGGCCAGGGTAGGGAAAAACTGTTTTTT
>.|.|TRBJ2-5|13|TRBV11-2
CASSRGGLETQYF
TGTGCCAGCTCCAGAGGGGGGCTGGAGACCCAGTACTTC
>.|TRBD2|TRBJ2-7|14|TRBV5-1
CASSWTSGTYEQYF
TGCGCCAGCAGCTGGACTAGCGGGACCTACGAGCAGTACTTC
>.|TRBD1|TRBJ2-3|16|TRBV5-4
CASSFFLGQGTDTQYF
TGTGCCAGCAGCTTCTTTCTAGGACAGGGCACAGATACGCAGTATTTT
>.|.|TRBJ1-3|14|TRBV29-1
CSVATQVTGNTIYF
TGCAGCGTAGCTACCCAGGTGACTGGAAACACCATATATTTT
>.|.|TRBJ1-1|11|TRBV19
CASGPGSLAFF
TGTGCCAGTGGTCCGGGGTCTCTGGCTTTCTTT
>.|.|TRBJ2-5|14|TRBV4-1
CASSRHIFQETQYF
TGCGCCAGCAGCCGACATATTTTCCAAGAGACCCAGTACTTC
>.|.|TRBJ1-1|12|TRBV6-6
CASSYTSAEAFF
TGTGCCAGCAGTTACACCTCTGCTGAAGCTTTCTTT
>.|.|TRBJ2-2|14|TRBV7-3
CASSLTRLDGELFF
TGTGCCAGCAGCTTAACCCGACTAGACGGGGAGCTGTTTTTT